This T cell receptor (beta chain) was profiled in a study of T cell changes during pregnancy in multiple sclerosis. The V gene's germline CDR1 is MNHEY and CDR2 SMNVEV (reference sequence). Trimming removed 5 bases at V and 2 bases at J, with 10 bases between. This CDR3 has 14 amino acids. Libraries were prepared by immunoSEQ multiplex PCR; TCRdb keeps only in-frame clonotypes and omits some of them. The sample records tens of thousands of clones, around 90% being singletons. The starting material was peripheral blood, obtained in the first trimester of pregnancy. The sequence came from a female donor in good health, enrolled as a control in a pregnancy study. The chain links TRBV27 to TRBJ2-1, with a weak D call TRBD2 (6 bases). The CDR3, as DNA: TGTGCCAGCAGTCACGCTAGCGCCTACAATGAGCAGTTCTTC. Its translation: CASSHASAYNEQFF.